This T cell receptor beta chain appears in the sequencing data of a study of regulatory T cells in long-lasting Graves disease. CDR1 and CDR2 (germline): SGHVS, FNYEAQ. J lost 2 bases, V lost 3 bases, and 3 bases had no gene match. The CDR3 totals 17 residues. The authors built TCR beta libraries using iRepertoire HTBI primers and Arm-PCR of CDR3 regions. TCRdb independently ran MiXCR on the multiplex PCR reads; one entry per CDR3 protein. The sample includes 300,000 to 400,000 distinct CDR3 sequences, roughly a sixth seen only once; the top ten take just under 30%. Described time point: newly diagnosed GD, antithyroid drugs for less than 3 months. From PBMCs, RNA was extracted and then used to make the TCR library. These same data were also listed under a study on T cells in Graves' hyperthyroidism and ophthalmopathy.

The clonotype comes from a man aged 40-55 years with Graves disease. The rearrangement joins TRBV7-6 to TRBJ2-1; 14 bases agree with TRBD2. The material sequenced was peripheral blood mononuclear cells (PBMCs), taken at new diagnosis, from a patient treated with antithyroid drugs. The CDR3 DNA follows: TGTGCCAGCAGCTTCCGACTAGCGGGGGGGCCCTACAATGAGCAGTTCTTC. It specifies CASSFRLAGGPYNEQFF.